These 22 T cell receptor beta chains came from one sample sequenced in a study of blood T cells in healthy people across ages (dated by TCRdb to the mid-2010s). The library was built by means of 5' RACE. TCRdb lists the instrument as Illumina HiSeq 2500. The second PCR ran for roughly 7 to 11 cycles and used a J-beta primer mix along with a sample-barcoded 5' primer. The public reads were reanalyzed by TCRdb: fastp trimming at Q25, MiXCR alignment, in-frame beta chains only. Identical CDR3 proteins give one entry, which carries the most common genes and DNA. Recorded for this sample are some 700,000 distinct CDR3 sequences; around a fifth of them occurred a single time. The leading ten clones occupy around 22% of the sample. Sequencing used blood. The receptor set was obtained from a man aged 70 or older in good health.

Ten or more counts support this clonotype. V usage is TRBV12-3 or TRBV12-4 and J usage is TRBJ2-5; tentative D call: TRBD1 (5 bases). Trimming took 6 bases from V and 5 from J, leaving 10 bases between them. The CDR3 is 12 amino acids. CDR3 sequence: CASSFYRETQYF. CDR3 DNA sequence: TGTGCCAGCAGCTTTTACAGGGAGACCCAGTACTTC.

The chain carries TRBV5-1 and TRBJ1-4; D is undetermined. The CDR3 has 15 residues. V lost 4 bases, J lost 0 bases, and 10 bases lay in between. Looked up from germline, CDR1 is SGHRS and CDR2 is YFSETQ. The CDR3 here is CASSLTPATNEKLFF. The CDR3 region has the DNA TGCGCCAGCAGCCTGACTCCGGCAACTAATGAAAAACTGTTTTTT.

This sequence joins TRBV6-4 and TRBJ2-1, with TRBD2 matching over 8 bases. The germline CDR1 and CDR2 sequences are MRHNA and SNTAGT. This CDR3 region has 16 residues. V shed 3 bases and J 7 bases; nucleotides not matched to a gene: 11. In DNA form, the CDR3 reads TGTGCCAGCAGTGAAGGGGAAGTAGCGGGGTGGAATGAGCAGTTCTTC. Its translation is CASSEGEVAGWNEQFF.

The chain carries TRBV6-5 and TRBJ2-7, with 9 positions matching TRBD1. The CDR3 loop spans 14 amino acids. Trimming took 7 bases from V and 1 from J; bases not matched to a gene: 5. The germline V gene has CDR1 MNHEY and CDR2 SVGAGI. CDR3 sequence reads: CASKLGQGSYEQYF. The CDR3 DNA sequence: TGTGCCAGCAAACTGGGACAGGGATCCTACGAGCAGTACTTC.

This clonotype was observed a handful of times. For the CDR3, the DNA is TGCGCCAGCAGCTTGTCCGGGACAGCCGACGAGCAGTACTTC. Protein: CASSLSGTADEQYF. The rearrangement uses TRBV5-1 and TRBJ2-7; 7 bases fit TRBD1. Germline V gene sequence: CDR1 SGHRS, CDR2 YFSETQ. This CDR3 has 14 amino acids. Losses at the gene ends were 1 base for V and 5 bases for J; bases not matched to a gene: 6.

This clonotype showed up many times. The chain joins TRBV12-3 or TRBV12-4 to TRBJ1-1, with unresolved D. V was clipped by 3 bases and J by 0 bases, with 5 bases between them. This CDR3 region has 13 residues. The CDR3 coding sequence is TGTGCCAGCAGTTTGAGTATGAACACTGAAGCTTTCTTT. This gives the protein CASSLSMNTEAFF.

The rearrangement links TRBV7-9 to TRBJ2-3, with TRBD2 identical over 11 bases. The CDR3 consists of 18 residues. Germline V gene data show CDR1 as SEHNR and CDR2 as FQNEAQ (reference sequence). Trimming at V came to 0 bases and at J to 6 bases, leaving 11 bases not matched to a gene. CDR3 DNA sequence: TGTGCCAGCAGCTTAGCGTGGTCTAGCGGGAGGCTCCGGGATACGCAGTATTTT. Encoded protein: CASSLAWSSGRLRDTQYF.

The chain employs TRBV9 and TRBJ1-1; unclear D gene. V was shortened by 2 bases and J by 1 base, with 12 bases between the two germline ends. The CDR3 is made up of 15 amino acids. Germline loops: CDR1 SGDLS, CDR2 YYNGEE. CDR3 coding DNA: TGTGCCAGCAGCGTTGTGCCGTCCCCGAACACTGAAGCTTTCTTT. It specifies CASSVVPSPNTEAFF.

This chain connects TRBV3-1 to TRBJ2-7; D may be TRBD1 or TRBD2 (5 bases each). TRBJ2-1 explains the end of the DNA better; the J call may be wrong. Germline V lookup: CDR1 LGHDT, CDR2 YNNKEL (reference sequence). The CDR3 contains 14 residues. CDR3 amino acids: CASSQEGTSNEQFF. CDR3 DNA sequence: TGTGCCAGCAGCCAAGAAGGGACCAGCAATGAGCAGTTCTTC.

This clonotype was found a few times. V is TRBV25-1 and J is TRBJ2-6; D gene ambiguous. The CDR3 consists of 13 residues. Germline V CDR1 and CDR2: MGHDK, SYGVNS. The V and J ends lost 7 bases and 0 bases respectively, with 4 bases between them. CDR3 residues: CASKPSGANVLTF. The CDR3 DNA reads TGTGCCAGCAAACCCTCTGGGGCCAACGTCCTGACTTTC.

The chain carries TRBV6-1 and TRBJ2-2; 7 bases align to TRBD2. The CDR3 length is 17 residues. CDR1 is MNHNS and CDR2 is SASEGT in the germline V gene. After removal of 0 bases from V and 1 base from J, the junction contained 5 bases not matched to a gene. CDR3: CASSEALWEGNTGELFF. The CDR3 nucleotides read TGTGCCAGCAGTGAAGCGCTCTGGGAGGGGAACACCGGGGAGCTGTTTTTT.

This clonotype was seen only a few times. This chain connects TRBV20-1 to TRBJ2-2, with TRBD1 matching 7 bases. In germline, CDR1 is DFQATT, CDR2 SNEGSKA (reference sequence). V was clipped by 5 bases and J by 2 bases; unmatched bases: 8. CDR3 size: 15 residues. The CDR3 loop reads CSARNGQVNTGELFF. CDR3 DNA: TGCAGTGCTCGTAACGGACAGGTTAACACCGGGGAGCTGTTTTTT.

This clonotype was found a few times. DNA for the CDR3: TGTGCCAGCAGTTTAAGGTCCGGGCGCCAAGAGACCCAGTACTTC. Its translation: CASSLRSGRQETQYF. The chain carries TRBV12-3 or TRBV12-4 and TRBJ2-5; D is uncertain. Trimming took off 2 bases at V and 1 base at J, with 11 bases between the two ends. The CDR3 has 15 residues.

V and J are TRBV18 and TRBJ2-5; tentatively, D is TRBD1 (5 bases). Trimming took off 3 bases at V and 5 bases at J, with 13 bases between the two ends. Germline CDR1 is KGHSH and CDR2 is LQKENI. The length of the CDR3 is 14 residues. The CDR3 spells CASSPVRAFETQYF. CDR3 nucleotide sequence: TGTGCCAGCTCACCGGTCAGGGCATTCGAGACCCAGTACTTC.

This clonotype was picked up a small number of times. The chain carries TRBV3-1 and TRBJ2-1, with D hard to call. This CDR3 spans 14 amino acids. The germline V and J ends were trimmed by 8 bases and 0 bases, with 11 bases remaining between them. Germline-derived CDR1 and CDR2 are LGHDT and YNNKEL (reference sequence). This CDR3 reads CASEPSGSYNEQFF. The CDR3 coding sequence is TGTGCCAGCGAGCCCTCGGGCTCCTACAATGAGCAGTTCTTC.

The chain uses TRBV4-1 and TRBJ1-4; D is unresolved. Germline CDR1 reads MGHRA; CDR2 reads YSYEKL. The V gene lost 1 base and the J gene lost 0 bases, with 9 bases spanning the gap. This CDR3 has 16 amino acids. In DNA, the CDR3 is TGCGCCAGCAGCCAAGTTCTATTGACAACTAATGAAAAACTGTTTTTT. This codes for CASSQVLLTTNEKLFF.

The chain employs TRBV6-6 and TRBJ1-6; D not certain. Germline V CDR1 and CDR2: MNHNY, SVGAGI (reference sequence). The V end lost 6 bases, the J end lost 10 bases, and 16 bases lay between the germline ends. The length of the CDR3 is 14 residues. The CDR3 sequence: CASSSTVLGSPLHF. The CDR3, as DNA: TGTGCCAGCAGCTCTACAGTGTTGGGGTCACCCCTCCACTTT.

The chain couples TRBV3-1 to TRBJ2-3, with 11 bases identical to TRBD2. Germline V gene data show CDR1 as LGHDT and CDR2 as YNNKEL (reference sequence). This CDR3 has 17 residues. Germline trimming cut 5 bases from V and 0 bases from J; bases unmatched to any gene: 7. CDR3 region: CASSSPSGGPSTDTQYF. The CDR3 DNA is TGTGCCAGCAGCAGCCCTAGCGGGGGGCCCAGCACAGATACGCAGTATTTT.

The chain couples TRBV10-3 to TRBJ1-4, with 9 bases lining up with TRBD1. Losses at the gene ends were 5 bases for V and 8 bases for J; bases not matched to a gene: 6. This CDR3 spans 14 amino acids. Per germline, CDR1 ENHRY and CDR2 SYGVKD. The DNA of the CDR3 is TGTGCCATCAGTAAAGGGACAGGGAACGAAAAACTGTTTTTT. Amino acids: CAISKGTGNEKLFF.

This clonotype was observed at least ten times. Germline is not matched at one junction end, which may reflect a read error. CDR3 sequence (DNA): TGTGCCAGCTCACTGGGACAGGAAAGCACTGAAGCTTTCTTT. Translated, it gives CASSLGQESTEAFF. The chain recombines TRBV5-1 with TRBJ1-1; 8 bases match TRBD1. The V gene's germline CDR1 is SGHRS and CDR2 YFSETQ. The CDR3 loop spans 14 amino acids.

Here the CDR3 reads CASSSGRLSGANVLTF. Written as DNA, the CDR3 is TGTGCCAGCAGCTCGGGACGGCTCTCTGGGGCCAACGTCCTGACTTTC. J is TRBJ2-6 and V is TRBV27; either TRBD1 or TRBD2 may supply D (5 bases each). The germline V gene has CDR1 MNHEY and CDR2 SMNVEV (reference sequence). Trimming shortened V by 6 bases and J by 0 bases, and 12 bases separated the two germline ends. The CDR3 runs 16 residues.

The chain links TRBV7-2 to TRBJ2-3; a possible D gene is TRBD2 (6 bases). Per germline, CDR1 SGHTA and CDR2 FQGNSA. V was cut by 5 bases and J by 5 bases, with 11 bases left in between. CDR3 length equals 13 residues. The CDR3 loop is CASSQTAGDTQYF. DNA for the CDR3: TGTGCCAGCAGCCAAACAGCGGGAGATACGCAGTATTTT.